Presented here are 10 T cell receptor beta chains from one specimen sequenced in a study of lymphopenia after photon versus proton radiotherapy. The assay was immunoSEQ multiplex PCR, and TCRdb's table has in-frame clones only and misses some. The sample has roughly 42,000 clones, about 85% seen once. Sequencing was performed on peripheral blood, taken from a patient treated with photon-based radiotherapy. These receptors were obtained from a man between 35 and 55 years old with gastric cancer.

The CDR3 bases are TGTGCCAGCTCACCCAACCAGGGTATTAATCAGCCCCAGCATTTT. Its translation is CASSPNQGINQPQHF. The V gene is TRBV18, the J gene TRBJ1-5; possible D gene TRBD1, 5 bases. Germline V gives CDR1 KGHSH, CDR2 LQKENI. Trimming removed 3 bases from V and 4 bases from J, with 13 bases in between. CDR3 length: 15 residues.

The rearrangement uses TRBV15 and TRBJ2-3; TRBD2 matches 11 bases. The CDR3 extends over 14 amino acids. J lost 4 bases, V lost 6 bases, and 3 bases had no gene match. CDR1 and CDR2 (germline): LNHNV, YYDKDF (reference sequence). CDR3 amino acids: CATSSGGAADTQYF. The CDR3 bases are TGTGCCACCAGTAGCGGGGGGGCCGCAGATACGCAGTATTTT.

This chain uses TRBV14 with TRBJ2-5; the match to TRBD1 covers 11 bases. The CDR3 sequence is 16 residues long. CDR1 and CDR2 (germline): SGHDN, FVKESK. The ends lost 6 bases at V and 2 bases at J; junction bases unmatched: 8. CDR3 in DNA: TGTGCCAGCAGAGGACTGGGACAGGGGGGACAAGAGACCCAGTACTTC. Encoded protein: CASRGLGQGGQETQYF.

CDR3 amino acids: CASSQDWTDASNYGYTF. The DNA of the CDR3 is TGCGCCAGCAGCCAAGATTGGACTGACGCGTCTAACTATGGCTACACCTTC. The genes are TRBV4-3 and TRBJ1-2; D unclear. In germline, CDR1 is LGHNA, CDR2 YSLEER. This CDR3 contains 17 residues. Trimming removed 0 bases from V and 0 bases from J, with 14 bases in between.

This chain links TRBV18 with TRBJ1-4; D possibly corresponds to TRBD1 (5 bases). The CDR3 has 17 residues. V shed 1 base and J shed 5 bases, with 17 bases lying between them. Germline V gene data show CDR1 as KGHSH and CDR2 as LQKENI. The CDR3 sequence is CASSPQGRDKWNEKLFF. The CDR3 DNA follows: TGTGCCAGCTCACCACAAGGCAGGGATAAATGGAATGAAAAACTGTTTTTT.

V usage is TRBV6-6 and J usage is TRBJ2-1; D might be TRBD1 (5 bases). The CDR3 totals 15 residues. V was clipped by 5 bases and J by 1 base, with 12 bases between them. CDR1 and CDR2 from the germline V gene are MNHNY and SVGAGI (reference sequence). CDR3 sequence reads: CASSTDSLSYNEQFF. The CDR3 DNA follows: TGTGCCAGCAGTACCGACAGCCTATCCTACAATGAGCAGTTCTTC.

The rearrangement joins TRBV19 to TRBJ1-1, with D perhaps TRBD1 (6 bases). V shed 7 bases and J shed 1 base, with 13 bases lying between them. CDR3 size: 14 residues. CDR1 and CDR2 (germline): LNHDA, SQIVND (reference sequence). The CDR3 loop is CASTLTGQNTEAFF. The CDR3 DNA is TGTGCCAGTACCCTGACAGGCCAGAACACTGAAGCTTTCTTT. Variable domain in full (rest from reference TRBV19 and TRBJ1-1): DGGITQSPKYLFRKEGQNVTLSCEQNLNHDAMYWYRQDPGQGLRLIYYSQIVNDFQKGDIAEGYSVSREKKESFPLTVTSAQKNPTAFYLCASTLTGQNTEAFFGQGTRLTVV.

The chain has TRBV25-1 and TRBJ1-2; D unresolved. V was shortened by 2 bases and J by 0 bases, with 7 bases between the two germline ends. The CDR3 length is 14 residues. CDR1 is MGHDK, CDR2 SYGVNS, per germline. The CDR3 loop reads CASSEHGANYGYTF. As DNA, the CDR3 is TGTGCCAGCAGTGAACACGGAGCTAACTATGGCTACACCTTC.

This rearrangement joins TRBV7-6 to TRBJ1-3; the D gene is possibly TRBD1 (5 bases). The germline CDR1 and CDR2 sequences are SGHVS and FNYEAQ. V gave up 7 bases and J gave up 4 bases, with 14 bases separating them. This CDR3 spans 14 amino acids. CDR3 residues: CASTNRQGGNTIYF. The CDR3 DNA reads as TGTGCCAGCACCAACAGGCAGGGCGGAAACACCATATATTTT. Supplemented by reference TRBV7-6 and TRBJ1-3, the full variable domain reads GAGVSQSPRYKVTKRGQDVALRCDPISGHVSLYWYRQALGQGPEFLTYFNYEAQQDKSGLPNDRFSAERPEGSISTLTIQRTEQRDSAMYRCASTNRQGGNTIYFGEGSWLTVV.

The chain uses TRBV6-6 and TRBJ2-7, with D perhaps matching TRBD2 (7 bases). Germline V lookup: CDR1 MNHNY, CDR2 SVGAGI (reference sequence). The CDR3 is 14 residues long. V shed 7 bases and J shed 2 bases, with 15 bases lying between them. For the CDR3, the DNA is TGTGCCAGCACCCGCCGGGGGGCACCCTACGAGCAGTACTTC. Amino acids: CASTRRGAPYEQYF.